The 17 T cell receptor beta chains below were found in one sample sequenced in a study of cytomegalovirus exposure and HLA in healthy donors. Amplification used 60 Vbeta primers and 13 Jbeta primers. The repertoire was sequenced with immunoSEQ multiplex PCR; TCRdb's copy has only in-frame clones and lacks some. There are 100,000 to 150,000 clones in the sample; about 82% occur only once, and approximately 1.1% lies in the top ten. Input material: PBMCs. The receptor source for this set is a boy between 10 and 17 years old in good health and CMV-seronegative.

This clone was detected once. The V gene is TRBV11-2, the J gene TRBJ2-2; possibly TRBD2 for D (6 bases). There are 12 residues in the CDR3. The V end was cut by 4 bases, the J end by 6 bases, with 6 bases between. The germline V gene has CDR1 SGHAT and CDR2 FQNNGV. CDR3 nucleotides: TGTGCCAGCAGCTGGGAGGCCGGGGAGCTGTTTTTT. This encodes CASSWEAGELFF.

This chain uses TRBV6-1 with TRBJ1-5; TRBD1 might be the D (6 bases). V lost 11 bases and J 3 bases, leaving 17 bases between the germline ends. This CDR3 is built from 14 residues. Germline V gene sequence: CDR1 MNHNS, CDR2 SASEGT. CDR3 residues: CAGSRDTSNQPQHF. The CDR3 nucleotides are TGTGCCGGAAGCCGGGACACATCCAATCAGCCCCAGCATTTT.

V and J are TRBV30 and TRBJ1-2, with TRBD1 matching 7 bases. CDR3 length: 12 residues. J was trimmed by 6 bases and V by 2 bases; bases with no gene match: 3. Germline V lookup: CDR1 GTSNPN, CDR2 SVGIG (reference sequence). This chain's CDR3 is CAWSSQGDGYTF. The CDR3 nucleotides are TGTGCCTGGAGTTCCCAGGGGGATGGCTACACCTTC. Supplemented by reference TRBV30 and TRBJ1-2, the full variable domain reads SQTIHQWPATLVQPVGSPLSLECTVEGTSNPNLYWYRQAAGRGLQLLFYSVGIGQISSEVPQNLSASRPQDRQFILSSKKLLLSDSGFYLCAWSSQGDGYTFGSGTRLTVV.

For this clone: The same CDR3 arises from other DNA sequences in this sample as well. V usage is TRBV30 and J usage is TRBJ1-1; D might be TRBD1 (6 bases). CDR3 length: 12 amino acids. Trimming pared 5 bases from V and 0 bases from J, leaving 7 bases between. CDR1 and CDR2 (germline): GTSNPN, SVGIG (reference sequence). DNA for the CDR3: TGTGCCTGGGACAGGATGAACACTGAAGCTTTCTTT. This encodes CAWDRMNTEAFF.

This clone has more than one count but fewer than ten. CDR3 bases: TGTGCCAGCTCACCATCGGGACAGGGTTTGGACTATGGCTACACCTTC. As protein: CASSPSGQGLDYGYTF. J is TRBJ1-2 and V is TRBV18; TRBD1 matches at 9 bases. Germline V gene lookup returns CDR1 KGHSH and CDR2 LQKENI. Trimming cost V 2 bases and J 3 bases; bases outside gene matches: 7. The CDR3 runs 16 residues.

The CDR3 sequence: CASSQEPQGGGANEKLFF. The DNA for the CDR3 is TGCGCCAGCAGCCAAGAACCCCAGGGTGGTGGGGCTAATGAAAAACTGTTTTTT. The rearrangement joins TRBV4-3 to TRBJ1-4; tentatively, D is TRBD1 (5 bases). CDR1 is LGHNA and CDR2 is YSLEER in the germline V gene. The CDR3 has 18 amino acids. The V end was cut by 0 bases, the J end by 3 bases, with 17 bases between.

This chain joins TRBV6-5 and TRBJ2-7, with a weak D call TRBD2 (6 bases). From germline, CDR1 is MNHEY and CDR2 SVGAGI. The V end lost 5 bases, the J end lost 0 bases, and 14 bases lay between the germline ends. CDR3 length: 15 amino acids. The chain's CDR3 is CASSNHPTSSYEQYF. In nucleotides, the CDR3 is TGTGCCAGCAGTAACCACCCGACTAGCTCCTACGAGCAGTACTTC.

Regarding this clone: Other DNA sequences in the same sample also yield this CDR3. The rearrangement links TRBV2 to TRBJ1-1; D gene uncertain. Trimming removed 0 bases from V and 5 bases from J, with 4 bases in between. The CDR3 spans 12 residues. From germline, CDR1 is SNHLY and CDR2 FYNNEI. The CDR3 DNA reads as TGTGCCAGCAGTGAAGCCAGGACTGAAGCTTTCTTT. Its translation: CASSEARTEAFF.

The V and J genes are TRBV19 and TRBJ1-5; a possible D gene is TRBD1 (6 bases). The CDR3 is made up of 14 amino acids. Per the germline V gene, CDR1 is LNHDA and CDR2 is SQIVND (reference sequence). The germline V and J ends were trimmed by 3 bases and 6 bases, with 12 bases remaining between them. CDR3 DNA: TGTGCCAGTAGTATTAGTTCAGGGGCTCAGCCCCAGCATTTT. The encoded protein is CASSISSGAQPQHF. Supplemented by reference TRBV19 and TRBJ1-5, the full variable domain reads DGGITQSPKYLFRKEGQNVTLSCEQNLNHDAMYWYRQDPGQGLRLIYYSQIVNDFQKGDIAEGYSVSREKKESFPLTVTSAQKNPTAFYLCASSISSGAQPQHFGDGTRLSIL.

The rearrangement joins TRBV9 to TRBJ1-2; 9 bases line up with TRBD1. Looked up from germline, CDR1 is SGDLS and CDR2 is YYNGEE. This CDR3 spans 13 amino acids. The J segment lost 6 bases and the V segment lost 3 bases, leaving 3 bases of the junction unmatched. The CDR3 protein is CASSDGTGHGYTF. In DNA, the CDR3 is TGTGCCAGCAGCGACGGGACAGGGCATGGCTACACCTTC.

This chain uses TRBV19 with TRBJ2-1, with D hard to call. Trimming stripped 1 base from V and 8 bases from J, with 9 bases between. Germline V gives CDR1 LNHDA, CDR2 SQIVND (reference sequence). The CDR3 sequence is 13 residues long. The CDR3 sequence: CASSIGPRDEQFF. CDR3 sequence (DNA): TGTGCCAGTAGTATAGGTCCTCGCGATGAGCAGTTCTTC.

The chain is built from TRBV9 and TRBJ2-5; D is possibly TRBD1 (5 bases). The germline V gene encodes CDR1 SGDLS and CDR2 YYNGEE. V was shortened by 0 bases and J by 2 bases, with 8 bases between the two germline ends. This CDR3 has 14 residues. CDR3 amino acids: CASSVGRVQETQYF. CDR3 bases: TGTGCCAGCAGCGTAGGCAGGGTGCAAGAGACCCAGTACTTC.

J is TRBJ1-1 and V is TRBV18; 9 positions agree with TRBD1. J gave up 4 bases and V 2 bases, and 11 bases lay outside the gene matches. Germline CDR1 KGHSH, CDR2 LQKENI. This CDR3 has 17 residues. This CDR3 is CASSPSTGGFIVTEAFF. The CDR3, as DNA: TGTGCCAGCTCACCATCTACAGGGGGCTTTATCGTCACTGAAGCTTTCTTT.

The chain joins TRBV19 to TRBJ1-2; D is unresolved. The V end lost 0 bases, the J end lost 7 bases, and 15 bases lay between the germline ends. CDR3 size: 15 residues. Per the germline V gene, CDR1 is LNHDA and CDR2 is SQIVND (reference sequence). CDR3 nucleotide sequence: TGTGCCAGTAGTATAGAGGCATCCCCTGCGGTTGGCTACACCTTC. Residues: CASSIEASPAVGYTF.

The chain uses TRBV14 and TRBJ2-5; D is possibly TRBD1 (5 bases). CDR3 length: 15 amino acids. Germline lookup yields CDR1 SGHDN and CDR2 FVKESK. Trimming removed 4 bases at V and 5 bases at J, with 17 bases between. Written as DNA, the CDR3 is TGTGCCAGCAGCCGTCTGGGGCGGTCCTTGGAGACCCAGTACTTC. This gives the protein CASSRLGRSLETQYF.

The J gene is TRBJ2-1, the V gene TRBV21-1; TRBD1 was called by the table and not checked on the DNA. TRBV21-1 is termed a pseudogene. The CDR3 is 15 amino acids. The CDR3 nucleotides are TGTGCCAGCAGCCGACAGGTGGGATCCTACAATGAGCAGTTCTTC. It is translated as CASSRQVGSYNEQFF.

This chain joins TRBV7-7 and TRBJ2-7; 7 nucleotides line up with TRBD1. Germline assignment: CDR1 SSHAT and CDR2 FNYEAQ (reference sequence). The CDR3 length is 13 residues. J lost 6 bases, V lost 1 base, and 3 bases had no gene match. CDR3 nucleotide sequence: TGTGCCAGCAGCTTAGTACAGGGGAGCGAGCAGTACTTC. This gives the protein CASSLVQGSEQYF.